This T cell receptor beta chain derives from a study of blood T cell repertoires in COVID-19. Study details: Samples representing acute and convalescent COVID-19 were sourced from the United States, Italy and Spain. Sample material is recorded as cDNA or gDNA derived from T cells, B-cell-depleted T cells, or PBMCs.

In the source study's methods: From reference gene primer amplification, estimates of nucleated cell counts were derived. Profiling relied on immunoSEQ multiplex PCR, and the TCRdb table lists in-frame clones only, not all of them. D and trimming were read from the DNA, whereas the V and J calls and clone size are those reported in that table. Of approximately 250,000 clones in the sample, about 86% were seen once. The CDR3 is made up of 14 amino acids. Trimming stripped 7 bases from V and 2 bases from J, with 14 bases between. The germline V gene encodes CDR1 SGHNT and CDR2 YYREEE (reference sequence).

V gene TRBV5-4 combines with J gene TRBJ2-3; D might be TRBD2 (6 bases). The source of this sequence is a young man with active or convalescent COVID-19. The specimen was peripheral blood. CDR3 sequence reads: CASRRGGYTDTQYF. Written as DNA, the CDR3 is TGTGCCAGCCGCCGGGGAGGATACACAGATACGCAGTATTTT.